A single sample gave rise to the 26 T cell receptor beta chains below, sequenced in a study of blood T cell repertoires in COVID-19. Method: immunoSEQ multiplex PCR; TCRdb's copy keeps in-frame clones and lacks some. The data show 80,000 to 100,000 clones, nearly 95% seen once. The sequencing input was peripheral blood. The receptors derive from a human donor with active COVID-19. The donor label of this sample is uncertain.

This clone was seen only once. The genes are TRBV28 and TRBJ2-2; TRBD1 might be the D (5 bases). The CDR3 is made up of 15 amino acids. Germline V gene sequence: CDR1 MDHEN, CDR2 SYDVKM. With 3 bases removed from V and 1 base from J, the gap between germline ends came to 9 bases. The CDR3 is CASSFQGLNTGELFF. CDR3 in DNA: TGTGCCAGCAGTTTCCAGGGTCTGAACACCGGGGAGCTGTTTTTT. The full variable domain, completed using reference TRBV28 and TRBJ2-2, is DVKVTQSSRYLVKRTGEKVFLECVQDMDHENMFWYRQDPGLGLRLIYFSYDVKMKEKGDIPEGYSVSREKKERFSLILESASTNQTSMYLCASSFQGLNTGELFFGEGSRLTVL.

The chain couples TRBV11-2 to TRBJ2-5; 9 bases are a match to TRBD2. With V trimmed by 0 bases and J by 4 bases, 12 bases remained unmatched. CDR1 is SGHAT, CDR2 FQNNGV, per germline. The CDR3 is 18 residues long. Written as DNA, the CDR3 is TGTGCCAGCAGCTTAGATCGGAGAGGGCTAGCGGGACGAGAGACCCAGTACTTC. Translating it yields CASSLDRRGLAGRETQYF.

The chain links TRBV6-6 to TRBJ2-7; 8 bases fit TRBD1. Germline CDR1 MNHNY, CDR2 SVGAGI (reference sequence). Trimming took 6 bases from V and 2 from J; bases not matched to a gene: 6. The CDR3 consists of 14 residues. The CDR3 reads CASSGQGLAYEQYF. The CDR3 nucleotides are TGTGCCAGCAGCGGACAGGGATTGGCCTACGAGCAGTACTTC.

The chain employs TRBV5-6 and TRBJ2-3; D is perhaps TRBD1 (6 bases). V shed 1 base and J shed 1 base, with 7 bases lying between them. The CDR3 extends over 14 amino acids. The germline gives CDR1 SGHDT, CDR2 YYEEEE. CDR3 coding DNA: TGTGCCAGCAGCTTGTGGGGGCGCACAGATACGCAGTATTTT. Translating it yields CASSLWGRTDTQYF.

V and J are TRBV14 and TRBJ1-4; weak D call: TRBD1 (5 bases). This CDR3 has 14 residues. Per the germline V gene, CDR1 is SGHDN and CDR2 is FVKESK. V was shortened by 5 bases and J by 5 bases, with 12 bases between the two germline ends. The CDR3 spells CASSFRAGNEKLFF. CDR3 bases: TGTGCCAGCAGCTTCAGGGCAGGAAATGAAAAACTGTTTTTT.

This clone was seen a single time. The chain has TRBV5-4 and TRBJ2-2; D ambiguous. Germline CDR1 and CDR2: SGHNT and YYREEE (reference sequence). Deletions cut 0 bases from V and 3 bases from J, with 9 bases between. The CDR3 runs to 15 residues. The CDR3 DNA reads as TGTGCCAGCAGCTTGGGTCAGTACGACACCGGGGAGCTGTTTTTT. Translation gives CASSLGQYDTGELFF.

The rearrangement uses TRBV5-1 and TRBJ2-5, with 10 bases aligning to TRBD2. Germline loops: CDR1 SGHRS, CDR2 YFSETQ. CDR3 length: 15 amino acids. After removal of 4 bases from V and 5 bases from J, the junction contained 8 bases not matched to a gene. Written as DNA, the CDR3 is TGCGCCAGCAGCCACGAGCGGGGGGGCAGGGAGACCCAGTACTTC. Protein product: CASSHERGGRETQYF.

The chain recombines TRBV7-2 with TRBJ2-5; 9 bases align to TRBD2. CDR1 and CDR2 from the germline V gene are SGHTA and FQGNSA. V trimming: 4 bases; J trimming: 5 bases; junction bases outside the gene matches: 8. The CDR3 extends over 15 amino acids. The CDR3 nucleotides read TGTGCCAGCAGCTCCCAAGCGGGAGGTGGGGAGACCCAGTACTTC. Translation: CASSSQAGGGETQYF.

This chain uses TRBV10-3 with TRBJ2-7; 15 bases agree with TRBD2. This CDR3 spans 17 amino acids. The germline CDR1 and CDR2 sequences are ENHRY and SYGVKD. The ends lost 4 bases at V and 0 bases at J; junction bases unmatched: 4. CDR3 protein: CAISGTSGGVSSYEQYF. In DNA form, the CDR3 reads TGTGCCATCAGTGGGACTAGCGGGGGGGTTAGCTCCTACGAGCAGTACTTC.

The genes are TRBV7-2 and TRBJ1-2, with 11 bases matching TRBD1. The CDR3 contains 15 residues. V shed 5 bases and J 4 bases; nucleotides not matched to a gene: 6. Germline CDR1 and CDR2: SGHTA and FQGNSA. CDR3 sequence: CASSRDRGESYGYTF. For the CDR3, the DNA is TGTGCCAGCAGCAGGGACAGGGGGGAGAGCTATGGCTACACCTTC.

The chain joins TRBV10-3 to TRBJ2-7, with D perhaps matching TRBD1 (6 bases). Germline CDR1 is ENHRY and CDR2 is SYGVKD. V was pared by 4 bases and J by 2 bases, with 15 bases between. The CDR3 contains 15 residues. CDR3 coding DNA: TGTGCCATCAGTGCCTGGACAGTCGACGCCTACGAGCAGTACTTC. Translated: CAISAWTVDAYEQYF.

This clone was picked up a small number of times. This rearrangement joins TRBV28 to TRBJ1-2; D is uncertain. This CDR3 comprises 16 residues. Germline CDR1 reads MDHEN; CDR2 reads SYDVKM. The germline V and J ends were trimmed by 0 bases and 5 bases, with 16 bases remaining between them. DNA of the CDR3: TGTGCCAGCAGTTTATGGGAGGAGGAGAAGAGGTATGGCTACACCTTC. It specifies CASSLWEEEKRYGYTF.

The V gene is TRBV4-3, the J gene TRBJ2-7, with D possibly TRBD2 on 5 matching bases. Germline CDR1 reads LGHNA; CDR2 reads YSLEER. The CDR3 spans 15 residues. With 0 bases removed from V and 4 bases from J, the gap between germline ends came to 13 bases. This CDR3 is CASSQDHASRYEQYF. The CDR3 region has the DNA TGCGCCAGCAGCCAAGATCACGCTAGCCGGTACGAGCAGTACTTC.

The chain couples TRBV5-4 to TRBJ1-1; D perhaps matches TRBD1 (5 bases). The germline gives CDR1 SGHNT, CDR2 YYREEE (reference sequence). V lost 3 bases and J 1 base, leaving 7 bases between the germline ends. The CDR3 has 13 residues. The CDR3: CASSWRGNTEAFF. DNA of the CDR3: TGTGCCAGCAGCTGGAGGGGGAACACTGAAGCTTTCTTT.

CDR3 residues: CASSPPRGEAYEQYF. The CDR3 bases are TGTGCCAGCAGTCCCCCCAGGGGTGAGGCCTACGAGCAGTACTTC. This rearrangement joins TRBV28 to TRBJ2-7; the D gene is possibly TRBD1 (6 bases). The ends were cut back, 5 bases at V and 2 bases at J, with 16 bases in the middle. Germline V gene data show CDR1 as MDHEN and CDR2 as SYDVKM. The CDR3 has 15 residues.

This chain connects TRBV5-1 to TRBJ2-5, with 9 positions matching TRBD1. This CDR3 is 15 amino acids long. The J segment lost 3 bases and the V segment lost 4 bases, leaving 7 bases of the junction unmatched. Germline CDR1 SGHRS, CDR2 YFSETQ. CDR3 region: CASSRPQGAEETQYF. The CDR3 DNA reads TGCGCCAGCAGCCGACCACAGGGGGCGGAAGAGACCCAGTACTTC.

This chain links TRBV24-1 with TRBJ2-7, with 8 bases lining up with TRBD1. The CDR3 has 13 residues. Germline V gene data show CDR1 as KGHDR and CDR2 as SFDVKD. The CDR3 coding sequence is TGTGCTGAGTGGGCAGGGGGCTACTACGAGCAGTACTTC. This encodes CAEWAGGYYEQYF.

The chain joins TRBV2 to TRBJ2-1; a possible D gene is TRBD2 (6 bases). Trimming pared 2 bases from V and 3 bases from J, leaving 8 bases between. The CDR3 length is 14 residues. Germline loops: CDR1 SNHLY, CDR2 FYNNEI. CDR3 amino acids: CASSERTNYNEQFF. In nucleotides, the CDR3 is TGTGCCAGCAGTGAAAGGACTAACTACAATGAGCAGTTCTTC.

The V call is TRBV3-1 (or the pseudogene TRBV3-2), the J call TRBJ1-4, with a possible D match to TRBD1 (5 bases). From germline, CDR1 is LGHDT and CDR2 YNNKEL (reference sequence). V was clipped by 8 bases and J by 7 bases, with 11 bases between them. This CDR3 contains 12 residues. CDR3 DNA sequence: TGTGCCAGCGGCAGCGGGGGTGAAAAACTGTTTTTT. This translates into CASGSGGEKLFF.

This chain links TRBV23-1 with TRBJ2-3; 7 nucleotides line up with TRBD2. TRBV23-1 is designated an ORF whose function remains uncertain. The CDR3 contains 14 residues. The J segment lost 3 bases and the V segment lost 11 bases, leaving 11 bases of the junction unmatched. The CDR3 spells CALLGRGRTDTQYF. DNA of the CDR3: TGCGCCCTCCTGGGACGCGGGAGAACAGATACGCAGTATTTT.

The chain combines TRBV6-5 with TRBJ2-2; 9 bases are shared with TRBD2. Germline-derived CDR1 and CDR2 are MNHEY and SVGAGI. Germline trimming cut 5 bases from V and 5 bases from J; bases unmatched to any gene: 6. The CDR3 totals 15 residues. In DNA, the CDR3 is TGTGCCAGCAGTCGTATAGCGGGAGATACCGGGGAGCTGTTTTTT. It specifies CASSRIAGDTGELFF.

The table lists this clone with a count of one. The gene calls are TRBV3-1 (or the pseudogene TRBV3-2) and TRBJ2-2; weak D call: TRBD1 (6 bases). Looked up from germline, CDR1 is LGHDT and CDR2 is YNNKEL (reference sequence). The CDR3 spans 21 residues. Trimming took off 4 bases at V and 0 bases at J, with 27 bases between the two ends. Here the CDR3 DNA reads TGTGCCAGCAGCCGACTAACTCCCTGGGGGCGCGGAATCGCGAACACCGGGGAGCTGTTTTTT. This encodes CASSRLTPWGRGIANTGELFF.

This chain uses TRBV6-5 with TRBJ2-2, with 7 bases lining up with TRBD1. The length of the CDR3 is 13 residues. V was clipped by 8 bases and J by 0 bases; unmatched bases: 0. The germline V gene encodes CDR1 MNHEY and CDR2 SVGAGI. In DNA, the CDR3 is TGTGCCAGCGGGACAGCGAACACCGGGGAGCTGTTTTTT. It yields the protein CASGTANTGELFF.

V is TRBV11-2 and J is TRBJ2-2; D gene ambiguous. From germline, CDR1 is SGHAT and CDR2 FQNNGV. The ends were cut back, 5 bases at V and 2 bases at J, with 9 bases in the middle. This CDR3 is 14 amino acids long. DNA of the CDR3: TGTGCCAGCAGCCCGTACTTAAACACCGGGGAGCTGTTTTTT. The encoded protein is CASSPYLNTGELFF.

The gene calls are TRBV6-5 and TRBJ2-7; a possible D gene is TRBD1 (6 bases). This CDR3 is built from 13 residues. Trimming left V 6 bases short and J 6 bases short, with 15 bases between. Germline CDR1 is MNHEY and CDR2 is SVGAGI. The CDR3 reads CASRGTGLGEQYF. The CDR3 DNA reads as TGTGCCAGCAGGGGCACAGGGCTCGGCGAGCAGTACTTC.

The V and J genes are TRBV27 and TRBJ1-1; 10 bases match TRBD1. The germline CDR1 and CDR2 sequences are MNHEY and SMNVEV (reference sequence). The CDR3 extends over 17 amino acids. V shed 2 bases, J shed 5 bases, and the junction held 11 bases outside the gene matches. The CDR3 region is CASSLGQGVNRLTEAFF. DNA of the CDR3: TGTGCCAGCAGTTTAGGACAGGGGGTCAATCGCCTGACTGAAGCTTTCTTT.